This record covers a single T cell receptor beta chain. This sample is part of a study of CD8 T cells in Susac syndrome. The authors reverse transcribed roughly 0.5 to 1 ug RNA with random hexamers. One entry per CDR3 protein, called by TCRdb with MiXCR from the immunoSEQ multiplex PCR reads. This repertoire shows about 150,000 distinct CDR3 sequences, 85% to 95% found once; its top ten account for approximately 0.11%. The CDR3 is made up of 17 amino acids. The ends lost 8 bases at V and 4 bases at J; junction bases unmatched: 16. Germline-derived CDR1 and CDR2 are MDHEN and SYDVKM. V is TRBV28 and J is TRBJ2-3; 9 nucleotides agree with TRBD2. This TCR was sampled from a human donor with multiple sclerosis. Sequencing used CD4+ T cells from PBMCs. The CDR3 nucleotides read TGTGCCAGCTTCCTAGCATCGGCGGGAGGGCGTCCAGATACGCAGTATTTT. Its protein product is CASFLASAGGRPDTQYF.